One and the same sample provided the 27 T cell receptor beta chains below, sequenced in a study of OX40 agonist ivuxolimab in advanced cancers. Profiling relied on immunoSEQ multiplex PCR, and the TCRdb table lists in-frame clones only, not all of them. The sample has 70,000 or so clones; 84% are singletons. Sample: CD4+ or CD8+ T cells sorted from blood, taken in a trial of the OX40 agonist ivuxolimab. These receptors were obtained from an adult with an advanced solid tumor such as melanoma, head and neck, liver or kidney cancer.

This clone was picked up a small number of times. V and J are TRBV29-1 and TRBJ2-3; TRBD1 matches 7 bases. CDR1 is SQVTM, CDR2 ANQGSEA, per germline. V lost 4 bases to trimming and J lost 4 bases; unmatched junction nucleotides: 5. The CDR3 has 13 residues. The CDR3: CSVGQGNSDTQYF. The CDR3 DNA follows: TGCAGCGTTGGACAGGGTAACTCAGATACGCAGTATTTT.

J is TRBJ2-3 and V is TRBV19, with 9 bases matching TRBD1. The CDR3 consists of 16 residues. Germline loops: CDR1 LNHDA, CDR2 SQIVND (reference sequence). Trimming took 7 bases from V and 3 from J; bases not matched to a gene: 11. In DNA form, the CDR3 reads TGTGCCAGTAAAAGACAGGGGGAGCGTCGTACAGATACGCAGTATTTT. This encodes CASKRQGERRTDTQYF.

The chain is built from TRBV9 and TRBJ1-2; D call uncertain. Germline V gene sequence: CDR1 SGDLS, CDR2 YYNGEE. The length of the CDR3 is 13 residues. The V end was cut by 0 bases, the J end by 7 bases, with 10 bases between. The CDR3 loop is CASSVGSLGGYTF. CDR3 in DNA: TGTGCCAGCAGCGTAGGCAGCCTCGGTGGCTACACCTTC.

The CDR3 region is CATLQGARGGYTF. The CDR3 DNA is TGTGCCACCTTACAGGGGGCGCGTGGCGGCTACACCTTC. This chain links TRBV28 with TRBJ1-2; TRBD1 agrees at 9 bases. Unmatched junction bases numbered 11, after V lost 10 bases and J lost 8 bases. CDR1 is MDHEN, CDR2 SYDVKM, per germline. The CDR3 has 13 amino acids.

This rearrangement joins TRBV19 to TRBJ1-3; D unresolved. Trimming pared 3 bases from V and 0 bases from J, leaving 9 bases between. The CDR3 sequence is 15 residues long. CDR1 is LNHDA and CDR2 is SQIVND in the germline V gene (reference sequence). Written as DNA, the CDR3 is TGTGCCAGTAGTATGGTGGGCTACTCTGGAAACACCATATATTTT. The encoded protein is CASSMVGYSGNTIYF.

This chain connects TRBV28 to TRBJ2-6; 9 bases fit TRBD1. Trimming at V came to 3 bases and at J to 0 bases, leaving 3 bases not matched to a gene. The germline V gene encodes CDR1 MDHEN and CDR2 SYDVKM. The CDR3 covers 17 residues. The CDR3 loop is CASSLDRGSSGANVLTF. The CDR3 DNA reads TGTGCCAGCAGTTTGGACAGGGGAAGCTCTGGGGCCAACGTCCTGACTTTC.

This chain links TRBV7-6 with TRBJ1-5; D is unresolved. This CDR3 has 14 residues. Trimming shortened V by 1 base and J by 4 bases, and 8 bases separated the two germline ends. Germline lookup yields CDR1 SGHVS and CDR2 FNYEAQ. CDR3 amino acids: CASSLGPLNQPQHF. CDR3 nucleotides: TGTGCCAGCAGCTTAGGGCCGTTGAATCAGCCCCAGCATTTT.

This clone was observed a single time. V gene TRBV19 combines with J gene TRBJ2-2; the match to TRBD2 covers 10 bases. Germline lookup yields CDR1 LNHDA and CDR2 SQIVND (reference sequence). Trimming removed 3 bases from V and 1 base from J; junction bases left unmatched: 2. The CDR3 has 16 amino acids. CDR3 nucleotides: TGTGCCAGTAGTATGATAGCGGGAGGGAACACCGGGGAGCTGTTTTTT. This encodes CASSMIAGGNTGELFF.

The chain combines TRBV18 with TRBJ1-2; 10 nucleotides agree with TRBD1. CDR1 KGHSH and CDR2 LQKENI come from the germline V gene. V lost 2 bases, J lost 3 bases, and 3 bases stayed unmatched. The CDR3 sequence is 15 residues long. The CDR3: CASSPGQGVDYGYTF. The CDR3 region has the DNA TGTGCCAGCTCACCAGGACAGGGGGTTGACTATGGCTACACCTTC.

This chain joins TRBV7-3 and TRBJ2-5; no clear D. This CDR3 is built from 13 residues. The germline V and J ends were trimmed by 5 bases and 5 bases, with 12 bases remaining between them. Per the germline V gene, CDR1 is SGHTA and CDR2 is FQGTGA. The CDR3, as DNA: TGTGCCAGCAGCCGCGAAGTAGGGGAGACCCAGTACTTC. This sequence encodes CASSREVGETQYF.

CDR3 amino acids: CASSRSRGGYNEQFF. The CDR3 nucleotides read TGCGCCAGCAGCCGGTCCCGGGGAGGATACAATGAGCAGTTCTTC. This chain joins TRBV5-1 and TRBJ2-1; D is possibly TRBD2 (6 bases). V was trimmed by 4 bases and J by 4 bases, leaving 15 bases between them. The V gene's germline CDR1 is SGHRS and CDR2 YFSETQ. The CDR3 extends over 15 amino acids.

The chain has TRBV4-2 and TRBJ2-1; 10 bases are shared with TRBD2. CDR1 is LGHNA and CDR2 is YNFKEQ in the germline V gene. The trim removed 1 base at V and 7 bases at J, leaving 10 bases unmatched. CDR3 size: 17 residues. The CDR3 loop is CASSQGLAVSGGNEQFF. DNA of the CDR3: TGTGCCAGCAGCCAAGGATTGGCGGTTAGCGGGGGGAATGAGCAGTTCTTC.

This clone was seen a single time. The CDR3 sequence is CIIPGDRGEAFF. In nucleotides, the CDR3 is TGCATCATCCCCGGGGACAGGGGGGAGGCTTTCTTT. The genes are TRBV29-1 and TRBJ1-1; TRBD1 matches 11 bases. Looked up from germline, CDR1 is SQVTM and CDR2 is ANQGSEA. The CDR3 runs 12 residues.

The CDR3: CASSSRVENEQFF. In DNA form, the CDR3 reads TGTGCCAGCAGCTCCAGGGTGGAAAATGAGCAGTTCTTC. The chain is built from TRBV7-2 and TRBJ2-1, with D perhaps TRBD1 (5 bases). Germline V CDR1 and CDR2: SGHTA, FQGNSA. V was shortened by 4 bases and J by 7 bases, with 11 bases between the two germline ends. The length of the CDR3 is 13 residues.

CDR3 sequence: CASSLFRSNGNTIYF. As DNA, the CDR3 is TGTGCCAGCAGTTTATTCCGCTCGAATGGAAACACCATATATTTT. This chain joins TRBV28 and TRBJ1-3, with D uncertain. The V end lost 1 base, the J end lost 3 bases, and 10 bases lay between the germline ends. The CDR3 has 15 residues. Germline V lookup: CDR1 MDHEN, CDR2 SYDVKM.

The chain has TRBV5-1 and TRBJ2-2; possibly TRBD2 for D (5 bases). The ends were cut back, 0 bases at V and 2 bases at J, with 8 bases in the middle. The V gene's germline CDR1 is SGHRS and CDR2 YFSETQ. This CDR3 has 15 amino acids. In DNA form, the CDR3 reads TGCGCCAGCAGCTTGGCCGGGGTTAACACCGGGGAGCTGTTTTTT. Amino acid sequence: CASSLAGVNTGELFF.

This clone was picked up a small number of times. This chain links TRBV7-3 with TRBJ1-1, with 7 bases lining up with TRBD1. There are 16 residues in the CDR3. CDR1 is SGHTA, CDR2 FQGTGA, per germline. V lost 5 bases and J lost 1; bases outside the gene matches: 10. CDR3 coding DNA: TGTGCCAGCAGCCCTTCGGGGACAGCGCCGAACACTGAAGCTTTCTTT. Amino acid sequence: CASSPSGTAPNTEAFF.

This clone was observed a few times. The J gene is TRBJ1-3, the V gene TRBV28, with TRBD1 matching over 7 bases. The CDR3 is made up of 15 amino acids. The V segment lost 2 bases and the J segment 3 bases; nucleotides outside the gene matches: 4. CDR1 MDHEN and CDR2 SYDVKM come from the germline V gene. CDR3 sequence: CASSLSAGGGNTIYF. DNA for the CDR3: TGTGCCAGCAGTTTAAGTGCAGGGGGTGGAAACACCATATATTTT.

The gene calls are TRBV4-1 and TRBJ1-2, with 7 bases lining up with TRBD1. The CDR3 sequence is 11 residues long. V shed 9 bases, J shed 3 bases, and the junction held 1 base outside the gene matches. Germline V gene lookup returns CDR1 MGHRA and CDR2 YSYEKL. As DNA, the CDR3 is TGCGCCAGTGGGACAGACTATGGCTACACCTTC. This sequence encodes CASGTDYGYTF.

J is TRBJ1-3 and V is TRBV30; no definite D call. This CDR3 region has 14 residues. Germline values: CDR1 GTSNPN, CDR2 SVGIG (reference sequence). The V end was cut by 0 bases, the J end by 4 bases, with 10 bases between. CDR3 DNA: TGTGCCTGGAGTGTAACGTTAAGGGGAAACACCATATATTTT. Its protein product is CAWSVTLRGNTIYF.

The chain joins TRBV10-3 to TRBJ1-2; 8 positions match TRBD1. In germline, CDR1 is ENHRY, CDR2 SYGVKD. Losses at the gene ends were 3 bases for V and 4 bases for J; bases not matched to a gene: 7. The CDR3 length is 15 residues. The CDR3 DNA is TGTGCCATCAGTGACCAAGGACAGGGATCCTATGGCTACACCTTC. Its translation is CAISDQGQGSYGYTF.

The J gene is TRBJ1-1, the V gene TRBV11-2, with D possibly matching TRBD1 (5 bases). The CDR3 has 14 amino acids. Germline V lookup: CDR1 SGHAT, CDR2 FQNNGV. Trimming took 4 bases from V and 2 from J, leaving 11 bases between them. CDR3 amino acids: CASSSWGENTEAFF. CDR3 nucleotide sequence: TGTGCCAGCAGCTCCTGGGGCGAAAACACTGAAGCTTTCTTT. Based on the CDR3 plus reference TRBV11-2 and TRBJ1-1, the full variable domain is EAGVAQSPRYKIIEKRQSVAFWCNPISGHATLYWYQQILGQGPKLLIQFQNNGVVDDSQLPKDRFSAERLKGVDSTLKIQPAKLEDSAVYLCASSSWGENTEAFFGQGTRLTVV.

The chain has TRBV4-2 and TRBJ1-2, with D possibly TRBD1 on 5 matching bases. The CDR3 runs 16 residues. The V end lost 0 bases, the J end lost 6 bases, and 17 bases lay between the germline ends. Germline V CDR1 and CDR2: LGHNA, YNFKEQ. CDR3 coding DNA: TGTGCCAGCAGCCAAGATCTATCAGGGTCGTTACATGGCTACACCTTC. This sequence encodes CASSQDLSGSLHGYTF.

The chain links TRBV27 to TRBJ2-1, with 9 bases aligning to TRBD2. The V segment lost 3 bases and the J segment 1 base; nucleotides outside the gene matches: 7. The length of the CDR3 is 17 residues. Germline V gives CDR1 MNHEY, CDR2 SMNVEV (reference sequence). CDR3 amino acids: CASSFSIAGVSYNEQFF. As DNA, the CDR3 is TGTGCCAGCAGTTTCTCTATAGCGGGAGTGTCCTACAATGAGCAGTTCTTC.

In DNA form, the CDR3 reads TGTGCCAGTAGTATTAGCCCGCCGAATAGCTACACCTTC. Translation: CASSISPPNSYTF. V gene TRBV19 combines with J gene TRBJ1-2; D is ambiguous. Germline V gene data show CDR1 as LNHDA and CDR2 as SQIVND (reference sequence). V lost 3 bases and J 9 bases, leaving 14 bases between the germline ends. This CDR3 is built from 13 residues.

This clone was found once. V and J are TRBV9 and TRBJ1-2; D unresolved. CDR1 SGDLS and CDR2 YYNGEE come from the germline V gene. V dropped 4 bases and J dropped 2 bases, with 18 bases sitting between them. This CDR3 comprises 16 residues. This CDR3 reads CASSLTPGPANYGYTF. The CDR3 DNA sequence: TGTGCCAGCAGCCTCACCCCCGGGCCGGCGAACTATGGCTACACCTTC. Full variable domain (remainder filled in from reference TRBV9 and TRBJ1-2): DSGVTQTPKHLITATGQRVTLRCSPRSGDLSVYWYQQSLDQGLQFLIQYYNGEERAKGNILERFSAQQFPDLHSELNLSSLELGDSALYFCASSLTPGPANYGYTFGSGTRLTVV.

The V call is TRBV19, the J call TRBJ2-3; D remains ambiguous. With 3 bases removed from V and 0 bases from J, the gap between germline ends came to 10 bases. The CDR3 loop spans 15 amino acids. CDR1 is LNHDA, CDR2 SQIVND, per germline (reference sequence). In nucleotides, the CDR3 is TGTGCCAGTAGTATTGATAGGATTAGCACAGATACGCAGTATTTT. This translates into CASSIDRISTDTQYF.